This T cell receptor beta chain was captured in a study of CD8 T cells in ankylosing spondylitis. Study results and caveats: Matched synovial fluid from ankylosing spondylitis patients was reported to be enriched for disease-linked clones. Seemingly distinctive of ankylosing spondylitis blood was a TCR beta motif formed by eight highly homologous variants.

This clonotype was picked up many times. The target antigen is unknown. Making the TCR beta libraries involved quantitative 5'-RACE with molecular barcodes. TCRdb re-analysed the 5' RACE reads in MiXCR, keeping a single row per CDR3 protein. The data hold 150,000 to 200,000 distinct CDR3 sequences, with about an eighth observed a single time. The receptor was isolated from a female donor with ankylosing spondylitis or in good health (not recorded which). Sequenced sample: blood, either unsorted or a sorted T cell fraction (not recorded which).

The CDR3 loop reads CASTNWYGGNQPQHF. CDR3 coding DNA: TGTGCCAGCACCAACTGGTACGGGGGTAATCAGCCCCAGCATTTT. This sequence joins TRBV6-2 or TRBV6-3 and TRBJ1-5; tentatively, D is TRBD1 (5 bases). Germline V gene data show CDR1 as MNHEY and CDR2 as SVGEGT. This CDR3 has 15 residues. The V end was cut by 7 bases, the J end by 4 bases, with 17 bases between.